This TCR beta chain was identified during a study of T cell responses to AZD1222 COVID-19 vaccine. Broader study findings: Baseline seropositivity characterized only a handful of AZD1222 recipients.

Of note for this clone: Its antigen remains unidentified.

Assay used: immunoSEQ multiplex PCR; TCRdb lists only in-frame clones, some missing. The sample contains roughly 70,000 clones, 70% to 90% of which appear only once. CDR3 size: 15 residues. The V end was cut by 0 bases, the J end by 4 bases, with 12 bases between. From germline, CDR1 is LGHNA and CDR2 YSLEER. The genes are TRBV4-3 and TRBJ1-2; D may be TRBD1 (6 bases). Specimen: peripheral blood, collected on day 0 of AZD1222 vaccination. This TCR was recovered from an adult in good health. The DNA for the CDR3 is TGCGCCAGCAGCCAAGATGGGCAGGGGACCTATGGCTACACCTTC. Translating it yields CASSQDGQGTYGYTF.